These 7 T cell receptor beta chains were all obtained from the same sample, sequenced in a study of T-cell memory formation after mild COVID-19. TCRdb used MiXCR to reprocess the 5' RACE reads, holding one entry per CDR3 protein. Counted here are some 330,000 distinct CDR3 sequences, approximately 21% occurring once; the ten biggest clones make up 9.5% to 15%. Material: PBMCs or a T cell subset sorted from them (not recorded which). These TCRs come from an adult woman who had mild COVID-19 (a few samples of this study predate the infection). Cell type and time point are not known.

This clonotype has only a few counts. The chain has TRBV5-1 and TRBJ1-2; 8 bases align to TRBD1. Germline V gives CDR1 SGHRS, CDR2 YFSETQ. The CDR3 has 16 amino acids. V lost 4 bases, J lost 2 bases, and 10 bases stayed unmatched. For the CDR3, the DNA is TGCGCCAGCAGCGGAGGGACAGGTCCCCCCAACTATGGCTACACCTTC. Amino acid sequence: CASSGGTGPPNYGYTF.

This clonotype has just a few counts. The CDR3 bases are TGTGCCATCAACCCAGCGGGAGGGTACGAGCAGTACTTC. Amino acids: CAINPAGGYEQYF. The chain combines TRBV10-3 with TRBJ2-7; TRBD2 agrees at 10 bases. Germline loops: CDR1 ENHRY, CDR2 SYGVKD. This CDR3 is 13 amino acids long. Trimming took 7 bases from V and 4 from J; bases not matched to a gene: 4.

CDR3 DNA sequence: TGTGCCAGCAGCCAAGCCCCGGGAGGGGATGGCGAAAAACTGTTTTTT. Encoded protein: CASSQAPGGDGEKLFF. J is TRBJ1-4 and V is TRBV4-2; possible D gene TRBD1, 5 bases. V was trimmed by 1 base and J by 8 bases, leaving 17 bases between them. Germline values: CDR1 LGHNA, CDR2 YNFKEQ. The CDR3 totals 16 residues.

Only a few counts were recorded for this clonotype. This chain joins TRBV7-9 and TRBJ2-1; D possibly matches TRBD1 or TRBD2 (7 bases each). The length of the CDR3 is 16 residues. Germline assignment: CDR1 SEHNR and CDR2 FQNEAQ (reference sequence). V lost 5 bases, J lost 2 bases, and 16 bases lay in between. The CDR3 is CASSGQGGIAYNEQFF. The CDR3, as DNA: TGTGCCAGCAGCGGCCAGGGGGGGATCGCCTACAATGAGCAGTTCTTC.

The rearrangement links TRBV11-2 to TRBJ2-4, with a possible D match to TRBD2 (5 bases). V was clipped by 7 bases and J by 6 bases, with 13 bases between them. Germline lookup yields CDR1 SGHAT and CDR2 FQNNGV. The length of the CDR3 is 13 residues. The CDR3 nucleotides are TGTGCCAGCAACCTTGCCGGGGTAAACATTCAGTACTTC. Its translation: CASNLAGVNIQYF.

V is TRBV12-3 or TRBV12-4 and J is TRBJ2-7, with TRBD2 matching over 7 bases. With V trimmed by 5 bases and J by 7 bases, 14 bases remained unmatched. This CDR3 comprises 15 residues. CDR3 amino acids: CASSNLLAAAWEQYF. The DNA of the CDR3 is TGTGCCAGCAGTAACCTCCTAGCGGCGGCGTGGGAGCAGTACTTC.

The chain uses TRBV5-1 and TRBJ2-7; 8 bases line up with TRBD2. Per the germline V gene, CDR1 is SGHRS and CDR2 is YFSETQ. The V and J ends lost 0 bases and 3 bases, in that order; junction bases with no gene match: 5. The CDR3 runs to 15 residues. The CDR3 DNA sequence: TGCGCCAGCAGCTTGGCGGGAGGGCCGGGCTACGAGCAGTACTTC. This encodes CASSLAGGPGYEQYF.